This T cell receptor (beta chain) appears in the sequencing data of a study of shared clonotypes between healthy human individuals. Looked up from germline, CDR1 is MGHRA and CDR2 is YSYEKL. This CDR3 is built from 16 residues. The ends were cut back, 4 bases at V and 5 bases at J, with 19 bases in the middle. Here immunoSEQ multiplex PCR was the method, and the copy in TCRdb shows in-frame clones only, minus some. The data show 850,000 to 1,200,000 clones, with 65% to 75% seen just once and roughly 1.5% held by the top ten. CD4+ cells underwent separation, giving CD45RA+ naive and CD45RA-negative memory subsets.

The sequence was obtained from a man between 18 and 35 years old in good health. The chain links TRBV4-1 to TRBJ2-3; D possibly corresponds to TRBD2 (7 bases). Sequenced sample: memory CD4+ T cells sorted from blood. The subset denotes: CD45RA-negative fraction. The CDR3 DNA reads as TGCGCCAGCAGCCTAGGGGGGAGGGCGCTCCGAGATACGCAGTATTTT. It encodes CASSLGGRALRDTQYF.